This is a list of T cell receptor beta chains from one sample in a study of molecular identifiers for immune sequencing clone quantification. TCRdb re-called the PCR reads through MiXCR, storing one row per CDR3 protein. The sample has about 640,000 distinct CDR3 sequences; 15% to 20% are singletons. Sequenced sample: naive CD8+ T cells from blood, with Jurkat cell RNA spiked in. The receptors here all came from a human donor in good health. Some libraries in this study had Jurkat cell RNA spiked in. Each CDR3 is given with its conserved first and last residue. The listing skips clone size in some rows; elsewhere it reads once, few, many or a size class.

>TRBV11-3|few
CASRGSGGREQFF
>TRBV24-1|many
CATSDFSEANTQYF
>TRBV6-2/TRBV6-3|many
CASSYKGNTEAFF
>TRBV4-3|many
CASSQGTGSEETQYF
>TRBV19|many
CASSIGHPSNQPQHF
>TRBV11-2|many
CASNFWGSGEQYF
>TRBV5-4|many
CASSWGDSPIQETQYF
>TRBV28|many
CASIPHGQDTEAFF
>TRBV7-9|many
CASIAVPGADGANVLTF
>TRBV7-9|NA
CASSPPRTGVYNSPLHF
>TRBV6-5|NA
CASSYFSGRIAGELFF
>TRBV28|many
CASSPWTGGPQETQYF
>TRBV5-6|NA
CASSFGGSLAKNIQYF
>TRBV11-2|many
CASSLDIGTSSEQFF
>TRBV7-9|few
CASSSGQGAVMATNEKLFF
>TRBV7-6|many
CASSFPSLGLYTDTQYF
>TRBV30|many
CAWSVTWTGELFF
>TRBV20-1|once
CSARAGRDEQYF
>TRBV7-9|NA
CASSTDRGINNEQFF
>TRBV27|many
CASQTSGSYEQYF
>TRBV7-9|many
CASSSTRTGGRQPQHF
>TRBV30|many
CAWSPGLTTDTQYF
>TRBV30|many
CAWSRGETYEQYF
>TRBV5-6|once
CAGSPVTGGEGNEQFF
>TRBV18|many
CASSLPGLAGVAETQYF
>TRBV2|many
CASSARGSYEQYF
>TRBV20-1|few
CSGRESNTEAFF
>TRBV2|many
CASILGQGSNQPQHF
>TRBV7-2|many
CASSYFNGYTF
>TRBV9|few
CASSGENPNTEAFF
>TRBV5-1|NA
CASRQGSYEQYF
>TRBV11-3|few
CASSLSHDLGINEQFF